This T cell receptor (beta chain) appears in the sequencing data of a study of T cells in Graves' hyperthyroidism and ophthalmopathy. About the research overall: Blood was drawn when the patient was first diagnosed and still untreated.

Regions amplified from RNA transcripts were the TCR beta CDR3 regions. The HTBI set primed first-round TCR CDR3 RT-PCR. MiXCR, run by TCRdb on the multiplex PCR reads, gives a single entry per CDR3 protein. Here the sample spans about 590,000 distinct CDR3 sequences, about 14% being singletons. Study conclusions and caveats: Blood also carried most thyroid clonotypes expanded above 0.001.

This clonotype was found many times. The antigen is unknown. CDR3 length equals 15 residues. Trimming removed 0 bases at V and 4 bases at J, with 11 bases between. The sequence derives from a woman between 18 and 29 years old with Graves' ophthalmopathy. The source material was blood. V is TRBV12-3 or TRBV12-4 and J is TRBJ2-3; D gene ambiguous. The CDR3 DNA sequence: TGTGCCAGCAGTTTAGCAGGATACGATGCAGATACGCAGTATTTT. Translated, it gives CASSLAGYDADTQYF.